These 21 T cell receptor beta chains were sequenced from one sample in a study of shared clonotypes between healthy human individuals. CD45RO-negative cells were positively selected for CCR7, leaving out terminally differentiated effector memory CD45RA+ cells. Sequenced by immunoSEQ multiplex PCR; TCRdb stores in-frame clones only, minus some. Of around 1,900,000 clones in the sample, just under 95% were seen once. The material sequenced was naive CD8+ T cells from PBMCs. These receptors were collected from a man aged 18 to 35 in good health. Some clones in this sample may be carry-over from other donors' samples.

The chain links TRBV4-1 to TRBJ2-2; 8 bases fit TRBD1. This CDR3 has 17 amino acids. The V gene's germline CDR1 is MGHRA and CDR2 YSYEKL. J was trimmed by 4 bases and V by 3 bases; bases with no gene match: 10. This CDR3 is CASSHGWTGRSTGELFF. The CDR3 DNA reads as TGCGCCAGCAGCCACGGATGGACAGGGCGTAGCACCGGGGAGCTGTTTTTT.

V gene TRBV10-3 combines with J gene TRBJ1-1; 12 nucleotides align to TRBD1. The germline CDR1 and CDR2 sequences are ENHRY and SYGVKD. V shed 6 bases and J 3 bases; nucleotides not matched to a gene: 11. The CDR3 totals 17 residues. This CDR3 is CAIRTSRDRGRDTEAFF. DNA of the CDR3: TGTGCCATCAGGACGTCCCGGGACAGGGGGCGAGACACTGAAGCTTTCTTT.

The rearrangement links TRBV9 to TRBJ2-2; the D is unclear. V was pared by 0 bases and J by 2 bases, with 14 bases between. Per germline, CDR1 SGDLS and CDR2 YYNGEE. The CDR3 contains 17 residues. CDR3 protein: CASSVAYTRLNTGELFF. The CDR3 bases are TGTGCCAGCAGCGTAGCTTATACGCGGTTAAACACCGGGGAGCTGTTTTTT.

This chain connects TRBV9 to TRBJ2-7, with 7 bases fitting TRBD2. The CDR3 covers 15 residues. Germline V gene data show CDR1 as SGDLS and CDR2 as YYNGEE. V lost 0 bases, J lost 3 bases, and 6 bases stayed unmatched. The DNA of the CDR3 is TGTGCCAGCAGCGTAGGGCTAGCGGCTAACTACGAGCAGTACTTC. Translating it yields CASSVGLAANYEQYF.

The chain recombines TRBV19 with TRBJ2-7; the match to TRBD2 covers 7 bases. J lost 4 bases, V lost 3 bases, and 12 bases had no gene match. The CDR3 extends over 16 amino acids. Germline CDR1 LNHDA, CDR2 SQIVND (reference sequence). The CDR3 here is CASSIKFGGSGYEQYF. In DNA form, the CDR3 reads TGTGCCAGTAGTATCAAATTTGGCGGGAGTGGGTACGAGCAGTACTTC.

The genes are TRBV7-6 and TRBJ2-7, with a tentative D call TRBD1 (6 bases). CDR1 SGHVS and CDR2 FNYEAQ come from the germline V gene. V dropped 0 bases and J dropped 4 bases, with 13 bases sitting between them. CDR3 length: 15 residues. The CDR3 DNA reads TGTGCCAGCAGCTTAGCCCAGGGGCCATTTTACGAGCAGTACTTC. It codes for CASSLAQGPFYEQYF.

DNA of the CDR3: TGTGCCAGCCTGGGATGGGGGGCTGACACTGAAGCTTTCTTT. Protein sequence: CASLGWGADTEAFF. The chain has TRBV2 and TRBJ1-1; possible D gene TRBD1, 6 bases. Looked up from germline, CDR1 is SNHLY and CDR2 is FYNNEI. Trimming removed 8 bases at V and 3 bases at J, with 16 bases between. The CDR3 totals 14 residues.

This chain links TRBV7-9 with TRBJ2-7; D perhaps matches TRBD2 (6 bases). V dropped 8 bases and J dropped 6 bases, with 14 bases sitting between them. Germline V gene data show CDR1 as SEHNR and CDR2 as FQNEAQ (reference sequence). The CDR3 runs to 12 residues. As DNA, the CDR3 is TGTGCCAGCTCCACGGGGGTAGTCGAGCAGTACTTC. Translating gives CASSTGVVEQYF. Drawing the rest from reference TRBV7-9 and TRBJ2-7, the complete variable domain is DTGVSQNPRHKITKRGQNVTFRCDPISEHNRLYWYRQTLGQGPEFLTYFQNEAQLEKSRLLSDRFSAERPKGSFSTLEIQRTEQGDSAMYLCASSTGVVEQYFGPGTRLTVT.

The J gene is TRBJ1-2, the V gene TRBV5-1, with D perhaps matching TRBD1 (6 bases). Deletions cut 0 bases from V and 7 bases from J, with 10 bases between. The CDR3 covers 13 residues. Germline V gene sequence: CDR1 SGHRS, CDR2 YFSETQ. CDR3 residues: CASSLDRAVGYTF. Written as DNA, the CDR3 is TGCGCCAGCAGCTTGGACAGGGCTGTTGGCTACACCTTC.

The rearrangement links TRBV28 to TRBJ2-7, with 7 bases matching TRBD1. There are 15 residues in the CDR3. CDR1 and CDR2 (germline): MDHEN, SYDVKM. V trimming: 3 bases; J trimming: 3 bases; junction bases outside the gene matches: 8. The CDR3 bases are TGTGCCAGCAGTTTGACGCTACAGGGGAACTACGAGCAGTACTTC. Encoded protein: CASSLTLQGNYEQYF.

The chain has TRBV13 and TRBJ2-5; TRBD2 agrees at 12 bases. CDR1 is PRHDT, CDR2 FYEKMQ, per germline (reference sequence). V lost 2 bases and J lost 1; bases outside the gene matches: 2. This CDR3 contains 16 residues. The CDR3 bases are TGTGCCAGCAGCTTAAGACTAGCGGGAGCCCAAGAGACCCAGTACTTC. Amino acids: CASSLRLAGAQETQYF.

In its sample, this clone was seen once. The chain carries TRBV7-8 and TRBJ2-5, with 11 bases matching TRBD2. Germline loops: CDR1 SGHVS, CDR2 FQNEAQ. V lost 5 bases to trimming and J lost 6 bases; unmatched junction nucleotides: 29. The CDR3 is 22 amino acids. The CDR3 nucleotides are TGTGCCAGCAGCACACCATTCGGGGGATGGGGTTTGACTAGCGGGATAATACAGACCCAGTACTTC. Its protein product is CASSTPFGGWGLTSGIIQTQYF. Full variable domain (rest looked up from reference TRBV7-8 and TRBJ2-5): GAGVSQSPRYKVAKRGQDVALRCDPISGHVSLFWYQQALGQGPEFLTYFQNEAQLDKSGLPSDRFFAERPEGSVSTLKIQRTQQEDSAVYLCASSTPFGGWGLTSGIIQTQYFGPGTRLLVL.

About this clone itself: Other DNA sequences from this sample encode an identical CDR3 as well. This rearrangement joins TRBV27 to TRBJ2-6; D is unresolved. CDR1 and CDR2 from the germline V gene are MNHEY and SMNVEV (reference sequence). The CDR3 loop spans 14 amino acids. Trimming pared 2 bases from V and 3 bases from J, leaving 5 bases between. The CDR3, as DNA: TGTGCCAGCAGTTTAGCTGTTGGGGCCAACGTCCTGACTTTC. Its translation is CASSLAVGANVLTF.

The rearrangement links TRBV7-3 to TRBJ2-3; a possible D gene is TRBD2 (7 bases). V lost 5 bases to trimming and J lost 2 bases, with 17 bases between them. CDR3 length: 16 amino acids. Germline loops: CDR1 SGHTA, CDR2 FQGTGA. DNA for the CDR3: TGTGCCAGCAGCCAAAGGGCGGGGGCACTCACAGATACGCAGTATTTT. This sequence encodes CASSQRAGALTDTQYF.

Notes on this clone: The same CDR3 is also encoded by other DNA sequences in this sample. The gene calls are TRBV28 and TRBJ2-7; no clear D gene. Per germline, CDR1 MDHEN and CDR2 SYDVKM. This CDR3 comprises 12 residues. The V end lost 5 bases, the J end lost 3 bases, and 8 bases lay between the germline ends. CDR3 sequence (DNA): TGTGCCAGCAGTAGCGACGGCTACGAGCAGTACTTC. Amino acids: CASSSDGYEQYF.

The CDR3 loop is CASSLREVANYGYTF. In nucleotides, the CDR3 is TGTGCCAGCAGCTTGAGAGAAGTGGCCAACTATGGCTACACCTTC. V and J are TRBV13 and TRBJ1-2; D is unclear. The CDR3 is 15 amino acids. Deletions cut 3 bases from V and 2 bases from J, with 13 bases between. Germline V gene lookup returns CDR1 PRHDT and CDR2 FYEKMQ (reference sequence).

This chain uses TRBV19 with TRBJ2-7, with 8 bases matching TRBD2. Trimming at V came to 5 bases and at J to 5 bases, leaving 5 bases not matched to a gene. The CDR3 has 13 residues. Germline lookup yields CDR1 LNHDA and CDR2 SQIVND (reference sequence). The CDR3 sequence: CASSEGGRHEQYF. In DNA, the CDR3 is TGTGCCAGTAGTGAAGGCGGGAGGCACGAGCAGTACTTC.

This clone was seen just once. V usage is TRBV4-2 and J usage is TRBJ2-5; no clear D. Trimming removed 0 bases at V and 2 bases at J, with 7 bases between. The CDR3 extends over 14 amino acids. Germline lookup yields CDR1 LGHNA and CDR2 YNFKEQ. The CDR3 nucleotides are TGTGCCAGCAGCCAAGATTTGGGGCAAGAGACCCAGTACTTC. Encoded protein: CASSQDLGQETQYF.

The gene calls are TRBV6-1 and TRBJ2-7; D might be TRBD2 (5 bases). Germline CDR1 is MNHNS and CDR2 is SASEGT. CDR3 length equals 12 residues. The ends were cut back, 4 bases at V and 7 bases at J, with 11 bases in the middle. The CDR3 DNA reads as TGTGCCAGCAGTGGGCCAACGGGAGAGCAGTACTTC. Its protein product is CASSGPTGEQYF.

In this sample, this clone turned up a few times. The genes are TRBV5-4 and TRBJ1-1; unclear D gene. This CDR3 has 14 amino acids. In germline, CDR1 is SGHNT, CDR2 YYREEE (reference sequence). Trimming removed 4 bases from V and 0 bases from J, with 10 bases in between. CDR3 region: CASSIGRMNTEAFF. As DNA, the CDR3 is TGTGCCAGCAGCATAGGACGGATGAACACTGAAGCTTTCTTT.

The chain couples TRBV10-3 to TRBJ2-3; D remains ambiguous. V was cut by 3 bases and J by 0 bases, with 10 bases left in between. Per the germline V gene, CDR1 is ENHRY and CDR2 is SYGVKD. This CDR3 comprises 15 residues. In nucleotides, the CDR3 is TGTGCCATCAGTGAAGGCCCACCTAGCACAGATACGCAGTATTTT. Translating gives CAISEGPPSTDTQYF.